The entry that follows covers one TCR beta chain sequence. At one of its ends the junction is not consistent with the germline gene, which may arise from a read error. The data are from a study of blood T cells in healthy people across ages. Germline V gives CDR1 SGHDT, CDR2 YYEEEE. This CDR3 spans 16 amino acids. A second PCR, run for roughly 7 to 12 cycles, used a sample-barcoded 5' primer plus a J-beta primer mix. MiXCR was run by TCRdb on the 5' RACE reads, yielding one entry per CDR3 protein. The data contain 870,000 or so distinct CDR3 sequences, around 26% of them singletons. The receptor's source is a woman older than 75 in good health. The chain has TRBV5-6 and TRBJ2-1; D perhaps matches TRBD2 (5 bases). The specimen sequenced was blood. The CDR3 loop reads CTSSSLAPSSYNEQFF. CDR3 nucleotides: TGTACCAGCAGCTCGCTAGCACCGAGCTCCTACAATGAGCAGTTCTTC.